The 3 T cell receptor beta chains below come from one sample, sequenced in a study of Graves' ophthalmopathy and Graves' hyperthyroidism (dated by TCRdb to 2017 to 2018). The instrument was an Illumina HiSeq 2000. For repertoire sequencing, the TCR beta CDR3 regions were amplified from RNA transcripts. A first-round RT-PCR used HTBI primers with the Qiagen OneStep RT-PCR kit, followed by a second-round multiplex PCR, size selection and purification. TCRdb took the public reads, trimmed them with fastp at Q25, ran MiXCR for clone calling and kept in-frame beta chains. CDR3 protein sequences are deduplicated, and each keeps its most common genes and DNA. A total of over 450,000 distinct CDR3 sequences appear in this sample, approximately 15% of them only once. Over 8% of the sample rests with the top ten. Material for sequencing was blood. Every receptor here comes from a woman aged 25 to 45 with Graves' ophthalmopathy. Donor details come from another sample of the same person, matched by shared clones.

The table lists this clonotype with many counts. The CDR3 sequence is CASSFPGTAEAFF. The CDR3 nucleotides are TGTGCCAGCAGTTTTCCGGGGACAGCCGAAGCTTTCTTT. The chain recombines TRBV12-3 or TRBV12-4 with TRBJ1-1; 7 nucleotides agree with TRBD1. This CDR3 comprises 13 residues. Trimming at V came to 3 bases and at J to 8 bases, leaving 6 bases not matched to a gene.

This clonotype was recorded many times. J is TRBJ1-1 and V is TRBV12-3 or TRBV12-4, with D maybe TRBD1 (6 bases). The length of the CDR3 is 14 residues. V was pared by 2 bases and J by 5 bases, with 12 bases between. CDR3 in amino acids: CASSLTLGQTEAFF. The CDR3 nucleotides are TGTGCCAGCAGTTTAACCCTCGGACAGACTGAAGCTTTCTTT.

This clonotype was found many times. V usage is TRBV30 and J usage is TRBJ1-2, with D possibly being TRBD1 (5 bases). The CDR3 covers 14 residues. Germline loops: CDR1 GTSNPN, CDR2 SVGIG (reference sequence). Deletions cut 0 bases from V and 7 bases from J, with 15 bases between. The chain's CDR3 is CAWSVTLTGGGYTF. For the CDR3, the DNA is TGTGCCTGGAGTGTAACGTTAACAGGAGGTGGCTACACCTTC.